The rows below give T cell receptor beta chains drawn from one sample of a study of blood T cell repertoires in COVID-19. Clones were read by immunoSEQ multiplex PCR, and TCRdb kept only the in-frame ones, dropping some. The table records some 290,000 clones, approximately 86% of them present only once. The sequenced sample consisted of peripheral blood. Receptor source: a woman between 45 and 65 years old who had recovered from COVID-19. CDR3s include the opening cysteine and the closing phenylalanine or tryptophan. Each record gives: J gene, CDR3 length, clone size, V gene, CDR3 protein. A row's size may be missing; if present it is once, few, many or a size class.

j_call: TRBJ2-7
cdr3_length: 15
clone_size: -
v_call: TRBV11-2
cdr3_aa: CASSLGAGGFYEQYF

j_call: TRBJ2-7
cdr3_length: 14
clone_size: -
v_call: TRBV7-3
cdr3_aa: CASSRTGGPYEQYF

j_call: TRBJ2-1
cdr3_length: 16
clone_size: -
v_call: TRBV19
cdr3_aa: CASSTTTWSSYNEQFF

j_call: TRBJ2-7
cdr3_length: 13
clone_size: -
v_call: TRBV6-1
cdr3_aa: CASGDSVSYEQYF

j_call: TRBJ2-5
cdr3_length: 16
clone_size: -
v_call: TRBV9
cdr3_aa: CASSSRPGGTRETQYF

j_call: TRBJ1-5
cdr3_length: 16
clone_size: few
v_call: TRBV28
cdr3_aa: CASREDGTGEGQPQHF

j_call: TRBJ1-2
cdr3_length: 17
clone_size: -
v_call: TRBV7-9
cdr3_aa: CASSLAGGQGRFYGYTF

j_call: TRBJ1-6
cdr3_length: 14
clone_size: once
v_call: TRBV5-1
cdr3_aa: CASSGTGANSPLHF

j_call: TRBJ1-1
cdr3_length: 15
clone_size: -
v_call: TRBV7-6
cdr3_aa: CASSPATGVNTEAFF

j_call: TRBJ2-7
cdr3_length: 13
clone_size: -
v_call: TRBV7-9
cdr3_aa: CASSYYLSYEQYF

j_call: TRBJ2-1
cdr3_length: 15
clone_size: once
v_call: TRBV7-3
cdr3_aa: CASSLTGGVLNEQFF

j_call: TRBJ2-3
cdr3_length: 13
clone_size: -
v_call: TRBV7-3
cdr3_aa: CASSLRPGDTQYF

j_call: TRBJ2-1
cdr3_length: 17
clone_size: -
v_call: TRBV4-1
cdr3_aa: CASSQLAGVVTYNEQFF

j_call: TRBJ1-2
cdr3_length: 13
clone_size: -
v_call: TRBV5-6
cdr3_aa: CASSEQALRGYTF

j_call: TRBJ1-6
cdr3_length: 13
clone_size: -
v_call: TRBV18
cdr3_aa: CASSPEADSPLHF

j_call: TRBJ2-7
cdr3_length: 14
clone_size: -
v_call: TRBV27
cdr3_aa: CASSLGSGFYEQYF

j_call: TRBJ2-1
cdr3_length: 15
clone_size: -
v_call: TRBV5-6
cdr3_aa: CASSLAGASGNEQFF